The clone carrying this T cell receptor beta chain was seen at least ten times. This sample stems from a study of spatial heterogeneity in lung cancer. Study information: Detected sequences consistently included more beta-chain ones than alpha-chain ones.

Described time point: sample taken at primary tumor resection. Without sorting, whole RNA was sequenced from tumor, nontumor lung or frozen PBMC. The V gene's germline CDR1 is SGHTA and CDR2 FQGNSA. This CDR3 spans 13 amino acids. Unmatched junction bases numbered 6, after V lost 5 bases and J lost 8 bases. Each CDR3 protein is one row after TCRdb ran MiXCR on the 5' RACE reads. There are around 24,000 distinct CDR3 sequences in the sample; over 10% occur only once, and about 26% lies in the top ten. This receptor was taken from a female donor with early-stage non-small cell lung cancer. The chain carries TRBV7-2 and TRBJ2-1, with 7 nucleotides matching TRBD1. The starting material was PBMCs, obtained at surgery. CDR3: CASSPQGRYEQFF. The CDR3 region has the DNA TGTGCCAGCAGCCCACAGGGGCGGTATGAGCAGTTCTTC.